This T cell receptor beta chain was identified in a study of control samples from healthy donors and cancer patients. This table comes from immunoSEQ multiplex PCR, and its TCRdb copy is limited to in-frame clones, with some not included. This sample has 190,000 or so clones, with about 93% found just once. The CDR3 totals 14 residues. Germline-derived CDR1 and CDR2 are MGHRA and YSYEKL. The ends lost 1 base at V and 5 bases at J; junction bases unmatched: 4. The origin of this receptor is a man between 18 and 35 years old in good health. Sequenced material: blood. The chain combines TRBV4-1 with TRBJ1-2; 7 nucleotides match TRBD1. CDR3 coding DNA: TGCGCCAGCAGCCAAGTCCCAGGGGGGTATGGCTACACCTTC. This codes for CASSQVPGGYGYTF.